This entry is about one T cell receptor (beta chain). Its antigen is unknown. These data belong to a study of OX40 agonist ivuxolimab in advanced cancers. Findings and caveats of the study: At doses 0.1 to 3.0 mg/kg, CD4+ and CD8+ clones expanded. Patients who responded partially at 0.1-3.0 mg/kg showed clonal expansion ranking among the lowest.

The data were produced by immunoSEQ multiplex PCR, yet TCRdb's version contains in-frame clones alone and is incomplete. Counted here are under 90,000 clones, roughly 90% occurring once; the ten biggest clones make up less than 1%. Germline values: CDR1 SNHLY, CDR2 FYNNEI. The CDR3 covers 15 residues. V lost 4 bases and J 2 bases, leaving 12 bases between the germline ends. The chain is built from TRBV2 and TRBJ2-1, with D perhaps matching TRBD2 (6 bases). The receptor comes from an adult with an advanced solid tumor such as melanoma, head and neck, liver or kidney cancer. Sequencing used CD4+ or CD8+ T cells sorted from blood, obtained in a trial of the OX40 agonist ivuxolimab. CDR3 loop: CASSALEGPYNEQFF. The CDR3 DNA reads as TGTGCCAGCAGTGCCCTGGAGGGCCCCTACAATGAGCAGTTCTTC.